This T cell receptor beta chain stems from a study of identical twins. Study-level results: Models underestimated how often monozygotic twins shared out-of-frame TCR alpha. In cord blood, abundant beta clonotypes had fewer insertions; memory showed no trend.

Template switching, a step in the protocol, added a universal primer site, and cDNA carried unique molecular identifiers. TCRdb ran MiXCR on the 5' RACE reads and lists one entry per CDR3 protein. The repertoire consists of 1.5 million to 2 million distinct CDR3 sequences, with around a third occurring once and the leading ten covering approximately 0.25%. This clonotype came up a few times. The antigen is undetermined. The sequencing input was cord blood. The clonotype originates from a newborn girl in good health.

Written as DNA, the CDR3 is TGTGCCAGCAGTTTAGAAGAGGGAGGGCGGGGGAATGAGCAGTTCTTC. Protein: CASSLEEGGRGNEQFF. V is TRBV12-3 or TRBV12-4 and J is TRBJ2-1, with TRBD2 matching 7 bases. This CDR3 has 16 residues. The junction had 10 bases not matched to a gene; V was cut back by 1 base and J by 7 bases.